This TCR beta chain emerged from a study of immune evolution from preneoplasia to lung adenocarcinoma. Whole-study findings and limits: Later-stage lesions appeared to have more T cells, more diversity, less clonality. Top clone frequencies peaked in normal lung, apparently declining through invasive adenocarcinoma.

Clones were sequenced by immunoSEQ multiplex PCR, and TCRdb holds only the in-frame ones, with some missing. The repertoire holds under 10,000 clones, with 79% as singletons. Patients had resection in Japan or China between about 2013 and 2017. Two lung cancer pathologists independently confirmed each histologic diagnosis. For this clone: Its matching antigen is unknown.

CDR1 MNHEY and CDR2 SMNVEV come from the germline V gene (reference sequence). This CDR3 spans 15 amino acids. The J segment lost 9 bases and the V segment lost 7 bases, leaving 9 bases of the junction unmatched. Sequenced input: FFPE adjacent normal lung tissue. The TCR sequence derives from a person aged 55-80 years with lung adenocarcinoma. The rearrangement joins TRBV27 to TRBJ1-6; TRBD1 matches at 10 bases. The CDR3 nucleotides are TGTGCCAGCACTGGAACGGGACAGGGGTTTTCACCCCTCCACTTT. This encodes CASTGTGQGFSPLHF.